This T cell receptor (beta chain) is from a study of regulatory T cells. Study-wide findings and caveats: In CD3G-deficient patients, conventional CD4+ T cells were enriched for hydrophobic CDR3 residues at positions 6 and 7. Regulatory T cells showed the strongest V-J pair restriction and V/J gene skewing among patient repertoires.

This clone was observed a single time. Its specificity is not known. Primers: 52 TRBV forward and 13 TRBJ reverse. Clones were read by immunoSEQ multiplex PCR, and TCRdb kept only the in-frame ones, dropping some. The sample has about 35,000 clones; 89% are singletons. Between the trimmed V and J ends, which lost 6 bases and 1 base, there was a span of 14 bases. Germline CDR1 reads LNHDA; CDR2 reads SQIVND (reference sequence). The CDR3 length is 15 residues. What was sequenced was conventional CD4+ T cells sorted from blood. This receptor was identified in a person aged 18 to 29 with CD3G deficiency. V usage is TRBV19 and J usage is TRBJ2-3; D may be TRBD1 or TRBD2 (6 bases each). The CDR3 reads CASSVGGQGTDTQYF. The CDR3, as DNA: TGTGCCAGTAGCGTTGGGGGGCAGGGCACAGATACGCAGTATTTT.